These 32 T cell receptor beta chains were sequenced from one sample in a study of cytomegalovirus exposure and HLA in healthy donors. The study ran its PCR with 60 Vbeta and 13 Jbeta primers. The repertoire was sequenced with immunoSEQ multiplex PCR; TCRdb's copy has only in-frame clones and lacks some. The repertoire holds 120,000 or so clones, with less than 20% as singletons. Material for sequencing was PBMCs. The receptors stem from a woman younger than 35 in good health and CMV-seronegative.

This chain links TRBV5-6 with TRBJ2-1, with 9 bases aligning to TRBD2. This CDR3 comprises 17 residues. CDR1 is SGHDT, CDR2 YYEEEE, per germline. The V gene end was trimmed by 3 bases and the J gene end by 0 bases; junction bases not matched to a gene: 7. The CDR3 DNA reads as TGTGCCAGCAGCTCTTTTGTAGCGGGAGTCTCCTACAATGAGCAGTTCTTC. It codes for CASSSFVAGVSYNEQFF.

J is TRBJ2-5 and V is TRBV7-9; 7 bases line up with TRBD1. The CDR3 has 16 residues. After removal of 5 bases from V and 5 bases from J, the junction contained 14 bases not matched to a gene. Germline V gene data show CDR1 as SEHNR and CDR2 as FQNEAQ (reference sequence). CDR3 residues: CASSTGTAPSRETQYF. For the CDR3, the DNA is TGTGCCAGCAGCACGGGGACAGCACCCTCCAGGGAGACCCAGTACTTC. The whole variable domain, filled in from reference TRBV7-9 and TRBJ2-5, reads DTGVSQNPRHKITKRGQNVTFRCDPISEHNRLYWYRQTLGQGPEFLTYFQNEAQLEKSRLLSDRFSAERPKGSFSTLEIQRTEQGDSAMYLCASSTGTAPSRETQYFGPGTRLLVL.

This clone was observed a few times. V is TRBV28 and J is TRBJ1-1; 7 bases align to TRBD1. Germline CDR1 is MDHEN and CDR2 is SYDVKM. The V segment lost 3 bases and the J segment 1 base; nucleotides outside the gene matches: 11. This CDR3 comprises 17 residues. CDR3 amino acids: CASSFPFVAGGNTEAFF. CDR3 in DNA: TGTGCCAGCAGTTTCCCCTTTGTAGCAGGGGGGAACACTGAAGCTTTCTTT.

The chain joins TRBV10-1 to TRBJ2-5; 9 nucleotides line up with TRBD1. V dropped 0 bases and J dropped 4; count of bases not matched to a gene: 15. The CDR3 extends over 19 amino acids. Germline V gene sequence: CDR1 WNHNN, CDR2 SYGVQD (reference sequence). Written as DNA, the CDR3 is TGCGCCAGCAGTGAGTCGAAGGAGGTTACAGGGGGCCGCATAGAGACCCAGTACTTC. Translation gives CASSESKEVTGGRIETQYF.

This clone turned up a few times. The chain couples TRBV11-2 to TRBJ2-7, with 8 bases fitting TRBD1. Per germline, CDR1 SGHAT and CDR2 FQNNGV. The CDR3 is 16 amino acids. J was trimmed by 4 bases and V by 4 bases; bases with no gene match: 12. CDR3 loop: CASSSWGDRSSYEQYF. The CDR3 DNA is TGTGCCAGCAGCTCGTGGGGGGACAGGTCGTCGTACGAGCAGTACTTC.

The chain employs TRBV6-1 and TRBJ1-3; D perhaps matches TRBD1 (6 bases). The CDR3 totals 15 residues. With 8 bases removed from V and 0 bases from J, the gap between germline ends came to 14 bases. CDR1 is MNHNS and CDR2 is SASEGT in the germline V gene. The CDR3 DNA reads as TGTGCCAGCTTTATCAGGGGCCACTCTGGAAACACCATATATTTT. Translated: CASFIRGHSGNTIYF.

The V and J genes are TRBV7-9 and TRBJ1-5; D is unresolved. Germline V gene data show CDR1 as SEHNR and CDR2 as FQNEAQ (reference sequence). The V and J ends lost 1 base and 4 bases respectively, with 11 bases between them. The CDR3 runs 15 residues. Here the CDR3 reads CASSLVVTENQPQHF. CDR3 sequence (DNA): TGTGCCAGCAGCTTAGTCGTCACAGAGAATCAGCCCCAGCATTTT.

The J gene is TRBJ1-1, the V gene TRBV6-1; TRBD1 agrees at 9 bases. V lost 5 bases and J lost 4; bases outside the gene matches: 8. Germline values: CDR1 MNHNS, CDR2 SASEGT. This CDR3 region has 15 residues. CDR3 in amino acids: CASSLLQGAGTEAFF. The CDR3 coding sequence is TGTGCCAGCAGTCTATTACAGGGGGCTGGCACTGAAGCTTTCTTT.

The chain's CDR3 is CASSYGRPNTEAFF. The CDR3 DNA reads as TGTGCCAGCAGTTACGGGAGGCCGAACACTGAAGCTTTCTTT. The chain joins TRBV6-5 to TRBJ1-1; no reliable D call. The germline V gene encodes CDR1 MNHEY and CDR2 SVGAGI. The ends were cut back, 2 bases at V and 1 base at J, with 8 bases in the middle. This CDR3 has 14 residues.

This clone was detected a few times. The rearrangement uses TRBV2 and TRBJ2-2; no firm D call. Germline V gene lookup returns CDR1 SNHLY and CDR2 FYNNEI. Trimming pared 6 bases from V and 3 bases from J, leaving 8 bases between. The CDR3 is 13 residues long. CDR3 nucleotides: TGTGCCAGCAGAGGCGGAGACACCGGGGAGCTGTTTTTT. The encoded protein is CASRGGDTGELFF.

This clone was recorded a few times. CDR3 DNA: TGTGCCAGCTCACCACAGGACAGAATGAACACTGAAGCTTTCTTT. Amino acids: CASSPQDRMNTEAFF. The genes are TRBV18 and TRBJ1-1, with a tentative D call TRBD1 (6 bases). The CDR3 runs 15 residues. Germline loops: CDR1 KGHSH, CDR2 LQKENI. Deletions cut 1 base from V and 0 bases from J, with 9 bases between.

This clone occurred a few times. The chain has TRBV2 and TRBJ2-1; possibly TRBD2 for D (5 bases). The CDR3 loop spans 12 amino acids. Germline V CDR1 and CDR2: SNHLY, FYNNEI. V was cut by 3 bases and J by 8 bases, with 8 bases left in between. CDR3 bases: TGTGCCAGCAGTGACGAAGCGGATGAGCAGTTCTTC. Amino acid sequence: CASSDEADEQFF.

This sequence joins TRBV29-1 and TRBJ1-2, with unresolved D. V was cut by 5 bases and J by 7 bases, with 11 bases left in between. Germline CDR1 and CDR2: SQVTM and ANQGSEA. This CDR3 comprises 11 residues. As DNA, the CDR3 is TGCAGCGTTCAGACAACCCTTGGCTACACCTTC. Amino acid sequence: CSVQTTLGYTF.

This clone showed up many times. The genes are TRBV5-6 and TRBJ1-1; D gene ambiguous. V lost 0 bases and J lost 4, with 10 bases in between. The CDR3 has 14 amino acids. Germline V gene data show CDR1 as SGHDT and CDR2 as YYEEEE. CDR3 amino acids: CASSLGVGLTEAFF. The CDR3 DNA reads as TGTGCCAGCAGCTTGGGGGTGGGCCTCACTGAAGCTTTCTTT.

V gene TRBV6-5 combines with J gene TRBJ2-2; no firm D call. V was shortened by 4 bases and J by 5 bases, with 8 bases between the two germline ends. CDR1 and CDR2 from the germline V gene are MNHEY and SVGAGI. CDR3 length equals 13 residues. The DNA of the CDR3 is TGTGCCAGCAGTTTCCTTCGGACCGGGGAGCTGTTTTTT. Encoded protein: CASSFLRTGELFF.

This clone was seen a few times. The rearrangement joins TRBV29-1 to TRBJ2-2; D might be TRBD1 (6 bases). The CDR3 loop spans 12 amino acids. V lost 6 bases, J lost 5 bases, and 10 bases lay in between. The germline gives CDR1 SQVTM, CDR2 ANQGSEA. The DNA of the CDR3 is TGCAGCGTAGATACAGGGACCGGGGAGCTGTTTTTT. This sequence encodes CSVDTGTGELFF.

In this sample, this clone turned up once. The chain links TRBV10-3 to TRBJ2-7; 11 positions agree with TRBD1. The CDR3 contains 12 residues. Trimming removed 6 bases from V and 5 bases from J; junction bases left unmatched: 0. Germline assignment: CDR1 ENHRY and CDR2 SYGVKD. The CDR3 nucleotides are TGTGCCATCAGGGGACAGGGGGACGAGCAGTACTTC. Translating gives CAIRGQGDEQYF.

This CDR3 reads CASSPRGGNTEAFF. In DNA, the CDR3 is TGTGCCAGCAGCCCAAGAGGGGGGAACACTGAAGCTTTCTTT. V is TRBV5-4 and J is TRBJ1-1, with D possibly TRBD1 on 6 matching bases. V gave up 4 bases and J gave up 1 base, with 11 bases separating them. The CDR3 extends over 14 amino acids. In germline, CDR1 is SGHNT, CDR2 YYREEE (reference sequence).

For this clone: This sample also contains other DNA sequences that code for the same CDR3. The chain joins TRBV6-1 to TRBJ1-1, with D maybe TRBD1 (5 bases). CDR3 length: 14 amino acids. Germline V gene lookup returns CDR1 MNHNS and CDR2 SASEGT. Trimming removed 7 bases from V and 1 base from J, with 13 bases in between. The CDR3 spells CASTYNTGNTEAFF. CDR3 nucleotides: TGTGCCAGCACCTACAATACAGGGAACACTGAAGCTTTCTTT.

The genes are TRBV29-1 and TRBJ1-1; D possibly corresponds to TRBD1 (6 bases). The CDR3 spans 13 residues. Trimming removed 3 bases at V and 8 bases at J, with 16 bases between. Germline values: CDR1 SQVTM, CDR2 ANQGSEA. For the CDR3, the DNA is TGCAGCGTTGACCGGGGGAGGGGGGGGGAAGCTTTCTTT. Encoded protein: CSVDRGRGGEAFF.

J is TRBJ2-4 and V is TRBV4-2, with TRBD2 as a possible D gene (6 bases). Trimming removed 5 bases from V and 2 bases from J, with 13 bases in between. This CDR3 has 15 residues. CDR1 and CDR2 from the germline V gene are LGHNA and YNFKEQ. CDR3 sequence: CASSSVGLPKNIQYF. CDR3 DNA sequence: TGTGCCAGCAGCAGTGTGGGACTTCCCAAAAACATTCAGTACTTC.

This clone showed up just a few times. V and J are TRBV10-3 and TRBJ2-5, with TRBD2 matching 13 bases. The germline V gene encodes CDR1 ENHRY and CDR2 SYGVKD. V gave up 3 bases and J gave up 5 bases; unmatched junction bases: 9. This CDR3 region has 17 residues. In DNA form, the CDR3 reads TGTGCCATCAGTGATCGGACTAGCGGGAGAACTCGGGAGACCCAGTACTTC. Its translation is CAISDRTSGRTRETQYF.

V is TRBV4-3 and J is TRBJ1-5; 9 nucleotides line up with TRBD1. The junction had 4 bases not matched to a gene; V was cut back by 0 bases and J by 7 bases. Germline CDR1 LGHNA, CDR2 YSLEER. CDR3 length: 15 residues. The CDR3 region is CASSQDRGQGQPQHF. The CDR3 nucleotides read TGCGCCAGCAGCCAAGATCGGGGACAGGGACAGCCCCAGCATTTT.

The V and J genes are TRBV14 and TRBJ1-1; no clear D. Trimming removed 4 bases from V and 0 bases from J, with 6 bases in between. Germline assignment: CDR1 SGHDN and CDR2 FVKESK. The length of the CDR3 is 13 residues. The CDR3 bases are TGTGCCAGCAGCCTTTACATGAACACTGAAGCTTTCTTT. This gives the protein CASSLYMNTEAFF.

This clone was counted only a few times. The genes are TRBV30 and TRBJ2-7, with a possible D match to TRBD1 (6 bases). This CDR3 contains 11 residues. Germline V gene lookup returns CDR1 GTSNPN and CDR2 SVGIG (reference sequence). V was cut by 2 bases and J by 6 bases, with 8 bases left in between. CDR3 loop: CAWSQDSEQYF. The CDR3 DNA follows: TGTGCCTGGAGTCAGGACAGCGAGCAGTACTTC.

This clone was counted only a few times. The rearrangement links TRBV2 to TRBJ1-6; D is unclear. Germline-derived CDR1 and CDR2 are SNHLY and FYNNEI. V was pared by 7 bases and J by 0 bases, with 13 bases between. This CDR3 has 16 residues. CDR3 loop: CASNFLGSSYNSPLHF. The DNA for the CDR3 is TGTGCCAGCAATTTCCTAGGGAGCTCCTATAATTCACCCCTCCACTTT.

This clone was observed a few times. CDR3 amino acids: CASSQGGAGGYNEQFF. CDR3 coding DNA: TGCGCCAGCAGCCAAGGAGGAGCGGGGGGCTACAATGAGCAGTTCTTC. The J gene is TRBJ2-1, the V gene TRBV4-3, with 9 bases aligning to TRBD2. V was pared by 1 base and J by 3 bases, with 4 bases of the junction left unmatched. The CDR3 has 16 residues. CDR1 and CDR2 from the germline V gene are LGHNA and YSLEER.

The J gene is TRBJ1-5, the V gene TRBV28, with D uncertain. The CDR3 has 17 residues. Per germline, CDR1 MDHEN and CDR2 SYDVKM. Trimming removed 6 bases at V and 5 bases at J, with 23 bases between. CDR3 sequence: CASSTPLGGSRDQPQHF. The DNA of the CDR3 is TGTGCCAGCAGCACTCCCTTGGGTGGTTCGAGGGATCAGCCCCAGCATTTT.

The V call is TRBV6-5, the J call TRBJ2-7, with 7 positions matching TRBD1. Trimming cost V 7 bases and J 5 bases; bases outside gene matches: 11. The CDR3 loop spans 14 amino acids. Germline V gives CDR1 MNHEY, CDR2 SVGAGI. The CDR3 loop is CASKIDRVVHEQYF. For the CDR3, the DNA is TGTGCCAGCAAAATTGACAGGGTCGTCCACGAGCAGTACTTC.

This chain joins TRBV29-1 and TRBJ1-2; possibly TRBD1 for D (5 bases). The V gene lost 1 base and the J gene lost 7 bases, with 13 bases spanning the gap. This CDR3 contains 13 residues. Germline V gives CDR1 SQVTM, CDR2 ANQGSEA. The CDR3 region is CSVEGGGTVGYTF. CDR3 bases: TGCAGCGTTGAAGGGGGGGGAACGGTTGGCTACACCTTC.

This clone was seen a handful of times. The V gene is TRBV5-4, the J gene TRBJ1-4; weak D call: TRBD1 (5 bases). The CDR3 has 15 residues. The V end lost 3 bases, the J end lost 2 bases, and 11 bases lay between the germline ends. In germline, CDR1 is SGHNT, CDR2 YYREEE (reference sequence). The CDR3, as DNA: TGTGCCAGCAGCTCCGGGACTCACACTAATGAAAAACTGTTTTTT. Translation: CASSSGTHTNEKLFF.

This clone was recorded a few times. V gene TRBV6-5 combines with J gene TRBJ1-5; a possible D gene is TRBD1 (6 bases). The CDR3 sequence is 14 residues long. Germline V gene data show CDR1 as MNHEY and CDR2 as SVGAGI. Trimming stripped 7 bases from V and 2 bases from J, with 12 bases between. CDR3 sequence (DNA): TGTGCCAGCACCGCGAGGACAGGCAATCAGCCCCAGCATTTT. The encoded protein is CASTARTGNQPQHF.